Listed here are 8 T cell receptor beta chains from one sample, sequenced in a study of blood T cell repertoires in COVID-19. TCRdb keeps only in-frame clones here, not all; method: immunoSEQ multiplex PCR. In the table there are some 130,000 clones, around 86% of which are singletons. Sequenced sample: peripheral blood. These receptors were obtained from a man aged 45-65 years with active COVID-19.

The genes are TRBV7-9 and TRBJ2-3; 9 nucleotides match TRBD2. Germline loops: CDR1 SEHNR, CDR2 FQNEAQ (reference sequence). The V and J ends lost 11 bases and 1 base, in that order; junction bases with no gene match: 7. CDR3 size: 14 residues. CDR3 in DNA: TGTGCCGGAGCGCGGACTAGCGGCACAGATACGCAGTATTTT. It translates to CAGARTSGTDTQYF.

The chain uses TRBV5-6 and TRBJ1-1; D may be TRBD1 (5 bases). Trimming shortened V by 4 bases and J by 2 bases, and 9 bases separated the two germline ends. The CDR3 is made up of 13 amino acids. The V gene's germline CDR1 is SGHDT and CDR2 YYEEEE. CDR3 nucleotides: TGTGCCAGCAGCGCGGGACCAAACACTGAAGCTTTCTTT. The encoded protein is CASSAGPNTEAFF.

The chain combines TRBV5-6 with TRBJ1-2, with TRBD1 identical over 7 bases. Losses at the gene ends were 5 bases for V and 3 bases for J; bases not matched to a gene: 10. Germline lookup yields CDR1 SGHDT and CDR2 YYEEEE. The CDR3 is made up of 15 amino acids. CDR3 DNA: TGTGCCAGCAGACTAGGGGGCAGGGCCGACTATGGCTACACCTTC. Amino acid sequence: CASRLGGRADYGYTF.

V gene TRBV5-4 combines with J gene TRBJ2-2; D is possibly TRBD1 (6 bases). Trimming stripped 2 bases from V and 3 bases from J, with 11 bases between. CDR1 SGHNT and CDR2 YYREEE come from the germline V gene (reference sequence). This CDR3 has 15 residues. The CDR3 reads CASSFGQTYTGELFF. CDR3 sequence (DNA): TGTGCCAGCAGCTTTGGACAGACCTACACCGGGGAGCTGTTTTTT.

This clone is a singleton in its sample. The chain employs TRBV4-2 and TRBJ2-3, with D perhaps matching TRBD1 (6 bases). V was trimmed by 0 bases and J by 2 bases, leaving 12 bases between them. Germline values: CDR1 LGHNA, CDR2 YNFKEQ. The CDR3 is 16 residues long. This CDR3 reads CASSQDWAGVTDTQYF. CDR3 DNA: TGTGCCAGCAGCCAAGATTGGGCAGGGGTCACAGATACGCAGTATTTT.

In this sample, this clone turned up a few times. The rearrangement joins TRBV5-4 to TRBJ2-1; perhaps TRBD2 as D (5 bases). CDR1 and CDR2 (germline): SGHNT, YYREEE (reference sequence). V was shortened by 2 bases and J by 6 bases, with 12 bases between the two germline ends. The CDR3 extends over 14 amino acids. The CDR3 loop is CASSLGPLGNEQFF. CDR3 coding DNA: TGTGCCAGCAGCTTAGGGCCACTAGGCAATGAGCAGTTCTTC.

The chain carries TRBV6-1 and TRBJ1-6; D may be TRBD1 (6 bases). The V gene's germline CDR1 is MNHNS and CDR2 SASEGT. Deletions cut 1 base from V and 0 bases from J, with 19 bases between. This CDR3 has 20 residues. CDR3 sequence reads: CASSEVEGHFYGSYNSPLHF. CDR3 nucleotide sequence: TGTGCCAGCAGTGAAGTTGAGGGACACTTTTATGGCTCCTATAATTCACCCCTCCACTTT.

CDR3 DNA sequence: TGTGCCACCAGTGAGGGGCGACAGGGGGCGGATGAGCAGTTCTTC. It specifies CATSEGRQGADEQFF. This rearrangement joins TRBV24-1 to TRBJ2-1; 10 positions match TRBD1. The germline CDR1 and CDR2 sequences are KGHDR and SFDVKD. The CDR3 extends over 15 amino acids. The V segment lost 4 bases and the J segment 8 bases; nucleotides outside the gene matches: 7.